This T cell receptor beta chain was recovered during a study of T cells in Graves' hyperthyroidism and ophthalmopathy. Thyroid ultrasound, orbital computed tomography, clinical symptoms, and serum thyroxine and TRAb underpinned diagnoses. The CDR3 covers 16 residues. Trimming stripped 4 bases from V and 7 bases from J, with 22 bases between. From germline, CDR1 is GTSNPN and CDR2 SVGIG (reference sequence). Findings and limits, study-wide: Most thyroid-expanded clonotypes above 0.001 were also found in blood.

RNA transcripts served as the template for amplifying TCR beta CDR3 regions. The TCR CDR3 was amplified in a first-round RT-PCR using the HTBI primer set. Each CDR3 protein gets one entry after TCRdb re-called the multiplex PCR reads with MiXCR. Of around 600,000 distinct CDR3 sequences detected, about 14% appear once; the ten largest clones hold roughly 7.1%. This clonotype was picked up a small number of times. Its antigen is not identified. This TCR was sampled from a young woman with Graves' ophthalmopathy. V usage is TRBV30 and J usage is TRBJ1-4; D gene uncertain. The source material was blood. CDR3: CAWTPGPTPRIEKLFF. DNA for the CDR3: TGTGCCTGGACCCCCGGCCCCACCCCTCGCATTGAAAAACTGTTTTTT.